The TCR beta chain under discussion was sequenced for a study of shared clonotypes between healthy human individuals (dated by TCRdb to the early 2020s). About the study as a whole: A couple of women and a few men aged 18 to 49 years were included in the cohort. To estimate repertoire size and how much clonotypes are shared between individuals, the study performed deep sequencing of blood TCR repertoires from 4 to 6 healthy adults. Leukapheresis yielded between about 0.94 and 10 billion PBMCs per donor. To increase sequencing depth and limit assay-specific biases, TCR repertoire library preparation and sequencing were carried out by different laboratories using diverse techniques. For each donor, CD4 naive and CD4 memory were each given three plates, CD8 naive was given two plates, and CD8 memory was given one plate. Overall study results and their limits: Pairwise subsampling indicated that sequencing depth was expected to affect the degree of clonotype sharing among donors. Clonotypes shared by all four sorted-subset donors showed higher generation probabilities than non-shared clonotypes. Only blood was sampled, and tissue TCR repertoires likely differ from those in blood. Rarefaction of sorted-subset datasets indicated incomplete sequencing despite the large sequencing depth. The small number of donors limited the genetic and exposure-history diversity represented. Estimated clonotype richness was generally larger for naive than for memory subsets. About 5% of naive CD4, approximately 3.7% of naive CD8, approximately 2.2% of memory CD4, and 0.35% to 0.4% of memory CD8 clonotypes were shared across several donors.

CDR1 and CDR2 (SGHNT, YYREEE) derive from the germline V gene (reference sequence). V sheds 2 bases and J sheds 1 base, leaving 8 bases between their ends. The CDR3 covers 14 residues, taking in both the cysteine and the phenylalanine. Here the CDR3 DNA is all that survives: 42 bases in frame from base 1. Healthy HIV-negative adults with no recently reported acute infections or vaccinations were included as donors. All donors were Caucasian adults living in Nashville, Tennessee, USA. CD4+ T cells were enriched by magnetic negative selection; naive cells were then positively selected on CD45RA, and the negative fraction formed the memory subset. After blood collection by leukapheresis, PBMCs were isolated using Ficoll-Histopaque density gradient centrifugation and then cryopreserved in the vapor phase of liquid nitrogen. Purity and quantity of every magnetically sorted T cell population were checked by analytical flow cytometry. Genomic DNA was isolated from every sorted fraction and measured by UV absorbance on a Nanodrop 2000c.

Using the deep immunoSEQ assay, TCR CDR3 regions were amplified from genomic DNA by multiplex PCR. Extracted genomic DNA from each cell subset was spread evenly across all wells of several immunoSEQ 96-well plates, with each plate serving as a replicate. For sorted subsets, roughly 200 ng of genomic DNA, equivalent to around 31,000 T cell genomes, went into each replicate PCR. The purified libraries were quantified using a Qubit 3.0 fluorometer, sized with a Bioanalyzer 2100, and then quantified again using the KAPA Library Quantification kit. Each immunoSEQ 96-well plate was sequenced on its own single-read 150-cycle Illumina NextSeq 550 flow cell. Concerning the study's data processing: Because only junctional sequences without quality scores were contained in the immunoSEQ output, filtering matching that applied to full-length reads could not be performed. Sequences were annotated with PyIR, a Python wrapper for IgBLAST v1.9, and V/J genes and CDR3 were assigned using IMGT germline references. Reads were filtered out if the reads had weak V/J assignments (E-value above 1e-6), no CDR3, stop codons, out-of-frame junctions, or ambiguous translated residues. V3J clonotypes were defined by identical inferred V gene, J gene, and CDR3 amino acid sequence. Percentage overlap between repertoires was computed as shared unique clonotypes divided by the size of the smaller repertoire. Richness of each repertoire was evaluated using RTK rarefaction, the Chao1 estimator, and Recon v2.1 estimates of unobserved clonotypes. Generation probabilities were computed with OLGA for all TCRbeta clonotypes obtained by the gDNA method from four donors. TCRdb carries this immuneACCESS record with in-frame sequences only. Its versions omit some clonotypes, under half of them owing to an unresolved V gene in the studies checked, with the rest unexplained. Clone size and V and J calls were adopted from that table, with D and trimming inferred from the DNA. Present in this sample are over a million clones, about 84% of which were seen just once. Of the sample, around 0.6% falls within the top ten clones.

Regarding this clone: Its specific antigen is unknown. No qualities accompany the bases; no much larger clone lies one base away.

Material: memory CD4+ T cells from PBMCs. The cell subset or site label on this specimen signifies: CD45RA-negative fraction. The TCR sequence derives from a man aged 18 to 35 in good health. Some clones in this sample may be carry-over from other donors' samples. The rearranged segments are TRBV5-4 and TRBJ2-3; no D gene can be assigned with confidence. In nucleotides, the sequence is TGTGCCAGCAGCTTTAACGGCCGCACAGATACGCAGTATTTT. Its coded protein is CASSFNGRTDTQYF.